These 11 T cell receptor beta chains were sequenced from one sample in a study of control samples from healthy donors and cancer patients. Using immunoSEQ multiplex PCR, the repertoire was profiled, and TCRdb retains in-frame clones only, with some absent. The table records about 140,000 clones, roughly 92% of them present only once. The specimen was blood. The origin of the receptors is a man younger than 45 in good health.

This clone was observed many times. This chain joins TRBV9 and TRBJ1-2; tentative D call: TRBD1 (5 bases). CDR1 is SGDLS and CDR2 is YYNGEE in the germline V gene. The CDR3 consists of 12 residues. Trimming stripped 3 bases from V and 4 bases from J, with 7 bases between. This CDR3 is CASSGQGYGYTF. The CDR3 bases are TGTGCCAGCAGCGGGCAGGGCTATGGCTACACCTTC.

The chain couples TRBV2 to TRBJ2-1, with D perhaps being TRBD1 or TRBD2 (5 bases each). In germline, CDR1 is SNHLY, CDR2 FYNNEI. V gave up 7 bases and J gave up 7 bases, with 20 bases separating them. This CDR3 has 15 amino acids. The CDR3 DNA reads TGTGCCAGCACCCCATTTGGGGGTTTCCCTAATGAGCAGTTCTTC. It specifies CASTPFGGFPNEQFF.

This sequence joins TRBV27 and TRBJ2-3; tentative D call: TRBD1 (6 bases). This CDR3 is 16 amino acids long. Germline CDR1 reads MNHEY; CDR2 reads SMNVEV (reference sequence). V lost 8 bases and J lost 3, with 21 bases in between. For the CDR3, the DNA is TGTGCCAGCTTTGGAGCCGGGACACCTGGGACAGATACGCAGTATTTT. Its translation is CASFGAGTPGTDTQYF.

CDR3 region: CASSFSGVNTEAFF. CDR3 bases: TGTGCCAGCAGTTTTAGCGGGGTGAACACTGAAGCTTTCTTT. The chain is built from TRBV28 and TRBJ1-1; D is ambiguous. Germline-derived CDR1 and CDR2 are MDHEN and SYDVKM. The CDR3 sequence is 14 residues long. The V gene lost 3 bases and the J gene lost 0 bases, with 8 bases spanning the gap.

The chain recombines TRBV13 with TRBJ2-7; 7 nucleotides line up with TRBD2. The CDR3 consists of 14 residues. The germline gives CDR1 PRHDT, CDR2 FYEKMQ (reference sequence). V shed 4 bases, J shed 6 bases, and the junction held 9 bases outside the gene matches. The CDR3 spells CASSSGERDVEQYF. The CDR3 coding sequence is TGTGCCAGCAGCTCTGGAGAGCGGGACGTCGAGCAGTACTTC. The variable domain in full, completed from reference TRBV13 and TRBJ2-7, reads AAGVIQSPRHLIKEKRETATLKCYPIPRHDTVYWYQQGPGQDPQFLISFYEKMQSDKGSIPDRFSAQQFSDYHSELNMSSLELGDSALYFCASSSGERDVEQYFGPGTRLTVT.

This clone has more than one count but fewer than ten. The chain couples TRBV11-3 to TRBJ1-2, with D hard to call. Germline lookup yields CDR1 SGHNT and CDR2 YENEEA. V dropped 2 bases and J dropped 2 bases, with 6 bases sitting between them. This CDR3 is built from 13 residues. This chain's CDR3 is CASSLRRNYGYTF. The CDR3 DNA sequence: TGTGCCAGCAGCTTACGGCGAAACTATGGCTACACCTTC.

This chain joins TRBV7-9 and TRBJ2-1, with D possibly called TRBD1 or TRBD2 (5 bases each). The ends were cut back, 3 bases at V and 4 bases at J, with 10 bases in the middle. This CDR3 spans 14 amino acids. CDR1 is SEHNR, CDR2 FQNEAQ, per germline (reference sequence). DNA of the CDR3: TGTGCCAGCAGCTTGGGGACGCTGTACAATGAGCAGTTCTTC. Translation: CASSLGTLYNEQFF.

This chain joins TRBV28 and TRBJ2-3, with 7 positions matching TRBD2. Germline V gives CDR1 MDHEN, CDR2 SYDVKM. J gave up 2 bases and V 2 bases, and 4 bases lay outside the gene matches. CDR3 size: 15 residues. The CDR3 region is CASSLAGASTDTQYF. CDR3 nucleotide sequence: TGTGCCAGCAGTTTAGCGGGAGCTTCCACAGATACGCAGTATTTT.

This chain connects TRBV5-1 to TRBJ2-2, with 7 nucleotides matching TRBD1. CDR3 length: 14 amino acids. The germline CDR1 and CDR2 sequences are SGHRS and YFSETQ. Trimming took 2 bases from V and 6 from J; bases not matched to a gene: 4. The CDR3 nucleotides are TGCGCCAGCAGCTTCGGGACAGTGTCCGGGGAGCTGTTTTTT. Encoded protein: CASSFGTVSGELFF.

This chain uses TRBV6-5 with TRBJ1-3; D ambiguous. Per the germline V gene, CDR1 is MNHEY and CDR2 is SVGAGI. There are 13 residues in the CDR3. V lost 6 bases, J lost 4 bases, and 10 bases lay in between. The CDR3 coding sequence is TGTGCCAGCAGGCCTACCGGGGGAAACACCATATATTTT. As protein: CASRPTGGNTIYF.

The CDR3 loop reads CASSIAAGTLDGYTF. For the CDR3, the DNA is TGTGCCAGTAGTATAGCGGCAGGGACCTTGGATGGCTACACCTTC. V and J are TRBV19 and TRBJ1-2; possibly TRBD1 for D (5 bases). The ends were cut back, 1 base at V and 6 bases at J, with 15 bases in the middle. CDR1 and CDR2 (germline): LNHDA, SQIVND (reference sequence). This CDR3 has 15 amino acids.